This T cell receptor beta chain stems from a study of T cells in Graves' hyperthyroidism and ophthalmopathy. PBMCs were collected from a 10 ml volume of fresh peripheral blood. The CDR3 is made up of 14 amino acids. Germline CDR1 reads SGHNT; CDR2 reads YYREEE (reference sequence). V was clipped by 4 bases and J by 3 bases; unmatched bases: 5. TCR beta CDR3 sequences were amplified from RNA transcripts. The HTBI primer set was used in a first-round RT-PCR of the TCR CDR3. One entry per CDR3 protein results from TCRdb running MiXCR on the multiplex PCR reads. The data show around 35,000 distinct CDR3 sequences, 52% seen once. In this sample, this clonotype turned up many times. The antigen remains undetermined. General study findings and limits: Blood also held most thyroid clonotypes expanded beyond 0.001. Ophthalmopathy prediction by the model preceded onset by a median 6.5 months.

The rearrangement uses TRBV5-4 and TRBJ2-7; 9 nucleotides align to TRBD1. The receptor's source is a man aged 40-49 years with Graves' ophthalmopathy. The specimen was blood. CDR3 in DNA: TGTGCCAGCAGCCGCCGGGACAGGGACTACGAGCAGTACTTC. It encodes CASSRRDRDYEQYF.